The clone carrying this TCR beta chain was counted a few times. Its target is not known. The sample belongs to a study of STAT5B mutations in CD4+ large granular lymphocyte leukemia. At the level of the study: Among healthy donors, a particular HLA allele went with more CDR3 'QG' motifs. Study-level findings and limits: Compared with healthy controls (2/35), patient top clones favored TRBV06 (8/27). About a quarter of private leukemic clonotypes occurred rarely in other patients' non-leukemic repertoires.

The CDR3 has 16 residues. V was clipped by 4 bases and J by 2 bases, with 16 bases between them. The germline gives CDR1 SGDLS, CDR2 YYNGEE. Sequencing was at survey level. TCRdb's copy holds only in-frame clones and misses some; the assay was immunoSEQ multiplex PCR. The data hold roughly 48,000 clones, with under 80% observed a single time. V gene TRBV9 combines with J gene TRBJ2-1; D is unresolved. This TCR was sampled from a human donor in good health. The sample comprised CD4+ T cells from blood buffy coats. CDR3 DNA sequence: TGTGCCAGCAGCCCCCCGGCGGCCTTAACCTACAATGAGCAGTTCTTC. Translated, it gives CASSPPAALTYNEQFF.